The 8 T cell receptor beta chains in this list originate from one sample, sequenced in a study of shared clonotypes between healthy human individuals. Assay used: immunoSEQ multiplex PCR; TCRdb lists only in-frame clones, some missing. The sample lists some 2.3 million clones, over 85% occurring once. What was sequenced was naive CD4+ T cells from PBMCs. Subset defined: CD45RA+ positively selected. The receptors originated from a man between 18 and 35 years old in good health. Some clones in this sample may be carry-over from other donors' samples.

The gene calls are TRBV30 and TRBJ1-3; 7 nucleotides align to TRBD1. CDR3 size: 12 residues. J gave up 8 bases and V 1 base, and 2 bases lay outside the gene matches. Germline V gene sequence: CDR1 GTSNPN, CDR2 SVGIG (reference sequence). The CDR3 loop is CAWSAGGDTIYF. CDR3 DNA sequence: TGTGCCTGGAGTGCAGGGGGAGACACCATATATTTT.

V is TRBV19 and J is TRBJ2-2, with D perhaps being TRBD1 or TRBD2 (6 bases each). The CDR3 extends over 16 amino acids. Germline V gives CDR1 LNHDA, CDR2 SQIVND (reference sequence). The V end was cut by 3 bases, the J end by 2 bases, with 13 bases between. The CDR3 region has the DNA TGTGCCAGTAGTATGGGCCGCGGGACAAACACCGGGGAGCTGTTTTTT. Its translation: CASSMGRGTNTGELFF. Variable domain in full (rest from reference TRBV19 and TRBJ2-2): DGGITQSPKYLFRKEGQNVTLSCEQNLNHDAMYWYRQDPGQGLRLIYYSQIVNDFQKGDIAEGYSVSREKKESFPLTVTSAQKNPTAFYLCASSMGRGTNTGELFFGEGSRLTVL.

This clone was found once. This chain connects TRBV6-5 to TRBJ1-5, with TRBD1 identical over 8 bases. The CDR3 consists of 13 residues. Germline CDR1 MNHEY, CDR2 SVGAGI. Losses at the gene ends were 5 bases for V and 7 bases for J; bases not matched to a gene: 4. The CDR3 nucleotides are TGTGCCAGCAGTGGACAGGGCGGCCAGCCCCAGCATTTT. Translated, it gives CASSGQGGQPQHF.

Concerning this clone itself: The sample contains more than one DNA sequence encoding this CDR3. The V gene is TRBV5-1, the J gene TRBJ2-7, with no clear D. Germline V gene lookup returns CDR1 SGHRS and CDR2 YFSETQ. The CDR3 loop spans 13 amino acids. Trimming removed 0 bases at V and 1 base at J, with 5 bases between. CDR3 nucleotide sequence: TGCGCCAGCAGCTTGGGAAGGTCCTACGAGCAGTACTTC. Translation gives CASSLGRSYEQYF.

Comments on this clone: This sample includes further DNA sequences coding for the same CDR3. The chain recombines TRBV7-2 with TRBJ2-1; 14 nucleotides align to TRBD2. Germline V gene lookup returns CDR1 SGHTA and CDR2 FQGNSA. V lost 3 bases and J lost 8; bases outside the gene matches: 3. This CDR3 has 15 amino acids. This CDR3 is CASSLMGLAGDEQFF. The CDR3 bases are TGTGCCAGCAGCTTGATGGGACTAGCGGGAGATGAGCAGTTCTTC.

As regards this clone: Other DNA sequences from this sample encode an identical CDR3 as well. The DNA for the CDR3 is TGCGCCAGCAGCTTGGGCCAGGCCTCCTACGAGCAGTACTTC. As protein: CASSLGQASYEQYF. The chain carries TRBV5-1 and TRBJ2-7; D gene uncertain. Per germline, CDR1 SGHRS and CDR2 YFSETQ. V was pared by 0 bases and J by 0 bases, with 7 bases between. This CDR3 has 14 residues.

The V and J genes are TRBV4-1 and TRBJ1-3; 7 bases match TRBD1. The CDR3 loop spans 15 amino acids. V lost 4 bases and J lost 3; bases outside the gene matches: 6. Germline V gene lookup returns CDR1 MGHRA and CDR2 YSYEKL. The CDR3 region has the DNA TGCGCCAGCAGCCGCCTTACAGGGGTTGGAAACACCATATATTTT. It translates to CASSRLTGVGNTIYF.

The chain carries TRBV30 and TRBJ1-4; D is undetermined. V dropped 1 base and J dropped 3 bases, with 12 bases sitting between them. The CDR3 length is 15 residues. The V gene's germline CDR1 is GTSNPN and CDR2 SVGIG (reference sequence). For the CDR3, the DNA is TGTGCCTGGAGTGGCGCCTGGTTTGCTAATGAAAAACTGTTTTTT. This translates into CAWSGAWFANEKLFF.